One and the same sample provided the 20 T cell receptor beta chains below, sequenced in a study of T cell repertoires in cytomegalovirus infection. TCRdb reprocessed the reads via MiXCR and lists one record per CDR3 protein. The sample includes 650,000 to 900,000 distinct CDR3 sequences, about 28% of them seen just once. These receptors have no identified antigens. The sequences come from cultured CD8+ T cells from PBMCs, collected from culture after CMV antigen stimulation. The receptors stem from a human donor in good health (CMV status not recorded). Some clones in this sample may be carry-over from other donors' samples.

This clonotype was seen more than once but under ten times. The rearrangement links TRBV27 to TRBJ2-1, with D perhaps TRBD1 or TRBD2 (6 bases each). CDR1 and CDR2 from the germline V gene are MNHEY and SMNVEV (reference sequence). The germline V and J ends were trimmed by 2 bases and 7 bases, with 15 bases remaining between them. The CDR3 is 15 amino acids. This CDR3 reads CASSLMGGLGNEQFF. CDR3 nucleotide sequence: TGTGCCAGCAGTTTAATGGGGGGCCTGGGGAATGAGCAGTTCTTC.

The V gene is TRBV5-1, the J gene TRBJ1-6; D is unresolved. CDR3 length: 19 residues. V shed 0 bases and J shed 0 bases, with 16 bases lying between them. Germline lookup yields CDR1 SGHRS and CDR2 YFSETQ. This chain's CDR3 is CASSLEAIDSSSYNSPLHF. The CDR3, as DNA: TGCGCCAGCAGCTTGGAGGCAATAGATTCGAGCTCCTATAATTCACCCCTCCACTTT.

The chain recombines TRBV4-2 with TRBJ2-7; D gene uncertain. Trimming removed 0 bases from V and 0 bases from J, with 12 bases in between. Per the germline V gene, CDR1 is LGHNA and CDR2 is YNFKEQ. There are 16 residues in the CDR3. CDR3 nucleotides: TGTGCCAGCAGCCAAGACGTGCCGGAAAGCTCCTACGAGCAGTACTTC. It codes for CASSQDVPESSYEQYF.

The chain links TRBV19 to TRBJ2-1; 14 bases agree with TRBD2. The CDR3 runs 17 residues. With 7 bases clipped from V and 12 bases from J, the junction kept 17 bases outside the gene matches. The germline gives CDR1 LNHDA, CDR2 SQIVND (reference sequence). The CDR3 region is CASTPTSGGDLLSRQFF. DNA for the CDR3: TGTGCCAGTACCCCGACTAGCGGGGGGGACCTCCTCAGTCGGCAGTTCTTC. The complete variable domain, with remaining parts taken from reference TRBV19 and TRBJ2-1, reads DGGITQSPKYLFRKEGQNVTLSCEQNLNHDAMYWYRQDPGQGLRLIYYSQIVNDFQKGDIAEGYSVSREKKESFPLTVTSAQKNPTAFYLCASTPTSGGDLLSRQFFGPGTRLTVL.

This chain links TRBV11-1 with TRBJ1-5, with D perhaps TRBD1 (5 bases). Germline V CDR1 and CDR2: SGHAT, FQDESV (reference sequence). V dropped 5 bases and J dropped 4 bases, with 15 bases sitting between them. This CDR3 has 15 residues. The CDR3 reads CASSQGPDRNQPQHF. The CDR3 nucleotides read TGTGCCAGCAGCCAAGGACCCGACAGAAATCAGCCCCAGCATTTT.

V is TRBV20-1 and J is TRBJ2-1; TRBD1 agrees at 8 bases. Germline loops: CDR1 DFQATT, CDR2 SNEGSKA (reference sequence). There are 12 residues in the CDR3. The CDR3 spells CGTGFPYNEQFF. Here the CDR3 DNA reads TGCGGGACAGGTTTCCCCTACAATGAGCAGTTCTTC.

This clonotype was seen a few times. The chain links TRBV4-2 to TRBJ1-5; maybe TRBD1 (5 bases). Trimming took off 0 bases at V and 4 bases at J, with 19 bases between the two ends. CDR1 and CDR2 (germline): LGHNA, YNFKEQ. The CDR3 has 18 residues. CDR3 in amino acids: CASSQETGLVTVNQPQHF. The CDR3 DNA sequence: TGTGCCAGCAGCCAAGAAACAGGCTTAGTCACGGTTAATCAGCCCCAGCATTTT.

The V and J genes are TRBV4-3 and TRBJ2-1; a weak D match, TRBD2 (5 bases). V was trimmed by 4 bases and J by 8 bases, leaving 18 bases between them. Germline V gene sequence: CDR1 LGHNA, CDR2 YSLEER. The CDR3 sequence is 15 residues long. CDR3 bases: TGCGCCAGCAGCCGGGCGTGGGCGGCGGGCGATGAGCAGTTCTTC. The encoded protein is CASSRAWAAGDEQFF.

The chain carries TRBV9 and TRBJ1-2, with D perhaps matching TRBD1 (5 bases). Germline values: CDR1 SGDLS, CDR2 YYNGEE. This CDR3 is 16 amino acids long. Between the trimmed V and J ends, which lost 0 bases and 3 bases, there was a span of 15 bases. CDR3 in amino acids: CASSVDPTGDHYGYTF. CDR3 sequence (DNA): TGTGCCAGCAGCGTAGACCCGACGGGGGATCACTATGGCTACACCTTC.

The V gene is TRBV19, the J gene TRBJ1-5; no clear D gene. Germline V gene sequence: CDR1 LNHDA, CDR2 SQIVND (reference sequence). V was cut by 2 bases and J by 13 bases, with 15 bases left in between. The CDR3 consists of 13 residues. The chain's CDR3 is CASSITPLDLQHF. The CDR3 DNA sequence: TGTGCCAGTAGTATAACGCCTTTGGACCTTCAGCATTTT.

The chain is built from TRBV4-1 and TRBJ1-1; no firm D call. This CDR3 comprises 15 residues. Germline assignment: CDR1 MGHRA and CDR2 YSYEKL. The V end was cut by 1 base, the J end by 5 bases, with 14 bases between. CDR3 sequence (DNA): TGCGCCAGCAGCCAAGTCGAGGAGGGAGGAACTGAAGCTTTCTTT. Its protein is CASSQVEEGGTEAFF.

The V gene is TRBV7-9, the J gene TRBJ2-7; D gene uncertain. Germline values: CDR1 SEHNR, CDR2 FQNEAQ (reference sequence). V was clipped by 5 bases and J by 2 bases, with 7 bases between them. The CDR3 is 12 residues long. The CDR3 is CASSHQAYEQYF. Written as DNA, the CDR3 is TGTGCCAGCAGCCACCAGGCCTACGAGCAGTACTTC. Complete variable domain (other parts from reference TRBV7-9 and TRBJ2-7): DTGVSQNPRHKITKRGQNVTFRCDPISEHNRLYWYRQTLGQGPEFLTYFQNEAQLEKSRLLSDRFSAERPKGSFSTLEIQRTEQGDSAMYLCASSHQAYEQYFGPGTRLTVT.

This clonotype has a handful of counts. V gene TRBV4-1 combines with J gene TRBJ1-5; TRBD1 is a possible D gene (6 bases). The germline gives CDR1 MGHRA, CDR2 YSYEKL. CDR3 length: 15 residues. V was pared by 1 base and J by 0 bases, with 7 bases between. The CDR3 DNA is TGCGCCAGCAGCCAAGGACAGGATAGCAATCAGCCCCAGCATTTT. The encoded protein is CASSQGQDSNQPQHF.

The chain recombines TRBV12-5 with TRBJ1-1; weak D call: TRBD1 (5 bases). CDR1 is LGHNT and CDR2 is FRNRAP in the germline V gene. CDR3 length: 16 residues. V was cut by 2 bases and J by 1 base, with 14 bases left in between. As DNA, the CDR3 is TGTGCTAGTGGTTTGCAGGGTAGGAGGTGGAACACTGAAGCTTTCTTT. The encoded protein is CASGLQGRRWNTEAFF.

This chain joins TRBV12-3 or TRBV12-4 and TRBJ2-1, with a weak D call TRBD2 (5 bases). Trimming left V 0 bases short and J 9 bases short, with 9 bases between. The CDR3 has 13 amino acids. The chain's CDR3 is CASSLAGSGEQFF. The CDR3, as DNA: TGTGCCAGCAGTTTAGCGGGCAGCGGTGAGCAGTTCTTC.

The V call is TRBV10-2, the J call TRBJ2-1; TRBD2 matches 7 bases. The V and J ends lost 4 bases and 4 bases, in that order; junction bases with no gene match: 7. This CDR3 has 15 amino acids. Germline CDR1 and CDR2: WSHSY and SAAADI. CDR3 coding DNA: TGCGCCAGCAGTGGGGAGGCTAGCGGATACAATGAGCAGTTCTTC. Protein product: CASSGEASGYNEQFF.

The J gene is TRBJ2-4, the V gene TRBV7-9; D is ambiguous. This CDR3 contains 13 residues. Germline V gene sequence: CDR1 SEHNR, CDR2 FQNEAQ (reference sequence). Trimming removed 1 base from V and 7 bases from J, with 8 bases in between. CDR3 coding DNA: TGTGCCAGCAGCTTAGATGGGTCGAACATTCAGTACTTC. This translates into CASSLDGSNIQYF.

This sequence joins TRBV7-9 and TRBJ1-2; TRBD1 aligns across 9 bases. Germline V gives CDR1 SEHNR, CDR2 FQNEAQ (reference sequence). V shed 10 bases and J 6 bases; nucleotides not matched to a gene: 15. The CDR3 is 15 amino acids. DNA of the CDR3: TGTGCCATAATCCTCACCTCACAGGGGGCGAATGGCTACACCTTC. Residues: CAIILTSQGANGYTF.

The J gene is TRBJ2-2, the V gene TRBV29-1; no clear D gene. The CDR3 loop spans 16 amino acids. CDR1 and CDR2 (germline): SQVTM, ANQGSEA. V was cut by 1 base and J by 5 bases, with 17 bases left in between. CDR3 protein: CSVEARAQDGTGELFF. The CDR3, as DNA: TGCAGCGTTGAAGCCCGGGCCCAAGATGGGACCGGGGAGCTGTTTTTT.

The chain combines TRBV6-2 or TRBV6-3 with TRBJ2-7; D unresolved. The CDR3 runs to 12 residues. Trimming cost V 6 bases and J 5 bases, with 11 bases left between them. Germline CDR1 reads MNHEY; CDR2 reads SVGEGT. CDR3 nucleotide sequence: TGTGCCAGCAGCTCCGTCCGGGACGAGCAGTACTTC. This sequence encodes CASSSVRDEQYF.